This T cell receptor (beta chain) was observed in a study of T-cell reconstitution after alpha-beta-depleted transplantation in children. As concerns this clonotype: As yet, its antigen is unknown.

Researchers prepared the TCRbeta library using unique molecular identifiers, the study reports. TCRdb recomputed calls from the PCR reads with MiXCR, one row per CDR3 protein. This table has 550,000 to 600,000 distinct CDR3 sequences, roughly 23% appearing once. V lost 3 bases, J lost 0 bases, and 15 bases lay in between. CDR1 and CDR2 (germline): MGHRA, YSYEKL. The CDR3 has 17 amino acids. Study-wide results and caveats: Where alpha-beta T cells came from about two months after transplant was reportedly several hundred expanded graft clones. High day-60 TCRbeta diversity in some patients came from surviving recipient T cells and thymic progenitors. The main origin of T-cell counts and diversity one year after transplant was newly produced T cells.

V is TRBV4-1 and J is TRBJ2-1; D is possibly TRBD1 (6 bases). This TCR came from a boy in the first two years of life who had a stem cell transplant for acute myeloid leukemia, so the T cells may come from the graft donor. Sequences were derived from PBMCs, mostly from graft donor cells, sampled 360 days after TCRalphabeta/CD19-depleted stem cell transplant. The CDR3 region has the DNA TGCGCCAGCAGCCACCGACAGGTCCTTAACTCCTACAATGAGCAGTTCTTC. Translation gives CASSHRQVLNSYNEQFF.